This TCR beta chain was recovered during a study of blood T cell repertoires in COVID-19. Study information: Donors of Cohort 3 who recovered were those that had two negative PCRs, clearance, or symptom resolution. Sources were T cells, B-cell-depleted T cells, or PBMCs; the material itself was cDNA or gDNA. Acute-phase and convalescent COVID-19 samples originated in the United States, Italy and Spain.

CDR3 size: 14 residues. V lost 0 bases and J lost 5, with 8 bases in between. Germline V lookup: CDR1 MNHEY, CDR2 SMNVEV (reference sequence). This table comes from immunoSEQ multiplex PCR, and its TCRdb copy is limited to in-frame clones, with some not included. Here the sample spans roughly 210,000 clones, about nine tenths being singletons. The sequencing input was PBMCs or T cells enriched from blood (not recorded which). V usage is TRBV27 and J usage is TRBJ2-1; TRBD1 might be the D (5 bases). This TCR derives from a man aged 30-40 years in a cohort exposed to, infected with or recovered from COVID-19 (not recorded which). CDR3 amino acids: CASSLSDTHNEQFF. The CDR3 coding sequence is TGTGCCAGCAGTTTATCGGACACACACAATGAGCAGTTCTTC.